This T cell receptor beta chain was identified in a study of shared clonotypes between healthy human individuals. The CDR3 has 15 residues. The ends lost 3 bases at V and 2 bases at J; junction bases unmatched: 3. CDR1 and CDR2 (germline): MGHRA, YSYEKL. A roughly 220 ng quantity of DNA, tens of thousands of T cell genomes, went into the sorted-subset replicate PCRs. TCRdb keeps only in-frame clones here, not all; method: immunoSEQ multiplex PCR. The table records some 2 million clones, approximately 94% of them present only once. Remarks on this clone: The same CDR3 can be traced to other DNA sequences in this sample.

Naive-designated CD8 cells lacked CD45RO, were positively enriched for CCR7, and omitted terminally differentiated effector memory CD45RA+ cells. Every one of the donors was a Caucasian adult that lived in Nashville, Tennessee. This chain joins TRBV4-1 and TRBJ2-7; 11 positions agree with TRBD1. This TCR derives from a man younger than 35 in good health. Sequencing was performed on naive CD8+ T cells sorted from blood. This CDR3 reads CASSHRGQGAYEQYF. The CDR3 coding sequence is TGCGCCAGCAGCCACAGGGGACAGGGGGCCTACGAGCAGTACTTC.